The 16 T cell receptor beta chains below come from one sample, sequenced in a study of beta chain features in type 1 diabetes. Reverse transcribing all isolated RNA meant expressed TCRB transcripts were sequenced. Profiled with immunoSEQ multiplex PCR; TCRdb holds only in-frame clones, not every one. The sample contains about 330,000 clones, 8% to 13% of which appear only once. Sequenced: naive CD4+ T cells from blood. The receptors stem from a woman in her twenties or thirties in good health.

This chain uses TRBV4-3 with TRBJ1-1; TRBD1 matches at 7 bases. V lost 4 bases and J lost 1; bases outside the gene matches: 3. CDR3 length: 14 amino acids. Germline values: CDR1 LGHNA, CDR2 YSLEER. The CDR3 region has the DNA TGCGCCAGCAGCCCCAGGACAGGGAACACTGAAGCTTTCTTT. Translated, it gives CASSPRTGNTEAFF.

V usage is TRBV15 and J usage is TRBJ2-1; no clear D gene. CDR3 size: 15 residues. From germline, CDR1 is LNHNV and CDR2 YYDKDF (reference sequence). Trimming removed 0 bases from V and 5 bases from J, with 11 bases in between. The CDR3 nucleotides read TGTGCCACCAGCAGAGATCCTGAGCCCGACAATGAGCAGTTCTTC. Protein sequence: CATSRDPEPDNEQFF.

The rearrangement joins TRBV7-9 to TRBJ2-1, with 8 bases matching TRBD2. CDR1 is SEHNR and CDR2 is FQNEAQ in the germline V gene (reference sequence). The CDR3 covers 15 residues. The V and J ends lost 4 bases and 6 bases, in that order; junction bases with no gene match: 8. The CDR3 region is CASSSHREGRNEQFF. The CDR3 DNA sequence: TGTGCCAGCAGCTCTCACCGGGAGGGCCGCAATGAGCAGTTCTTC.

CDR3 protein: CASSVTSSSYNEQFF. Written as DNA, the CDR3 is TGTGCCAGCAGCGTGACTAGCAGCTCCTACAATGAGCAGTTCTTC. The rearrangement uses TRBV5-4 and TRBJ2-1; TRBD2 agrees at 7 bases. The CDR3 length is 15 residues. The germline CDR1 and CDR2 sequences are SGHNT and YYREEE (reference sequence). V trimming: 4 bases; J trimming: 0 bases; junction bases outside the gene matches: 4.

This clone has more than one count but fewer than ten. This chain uses TRBV30 with TRBJ2-7; TRBD1 matches at 9 bases. The ends lost 5 bases at V and 2 bases at J; junction bases unmatched: 4. Germline lookup yields CDR1 GTSNPN and CDR2 SVGIG (reference sequence). CDR3 length equals 13 residues. CDR3 amino acids: CAWGTGSAYEQYF. The CDR3 nucleotides read TGTGCCTGGGGGACAGGGAGCGCCTACGAGCAGTACTTC. Using reference TRBV30 and TRBJ2-7 for the parts outside the CDR3, the full variable domain is SQTIHQWPATLVQPVGSPLSLECTVEGTSNPNLYWYRQAAGRGLQLLFYSVGIGQISSEVPQNLSASRPQDRQFILSSKKLLLSDSGFYLCAWGTGSAYEQYFGPGTRLTVT.

The rearrangement links TRBV9 to TRBJ1-1; no clear D. The CDR3 runs 15 residues. The V end lost 2 bases, the J end lost 1 base, and 12 bases lay between the germline ends. Per germline, CDR1 SGDLS and CDR2 YYNGEE. The CDR3 protein is CASSVITAKNTEAFF. In nucleotides, the CDR3 is TGTGCCAGCAGCGTTATCACAGCCAAGAACACTGAAGCTTTCTTT.

The chain combines TRBV7-9 with TRBJ2-6; tentative D call: TRBD2 (5 bases). Germline loops: CDR1 SEHNR, CDR2 FQNEAQ (reference sequence). Deletions cut 2 bases from V and 0 bases from J, with 17 bases between. The CDR3 extends over 19 amino acids. DNA for the CDR3: TGTGCCAGCAGCTTAATTCGGGCAGGACTTGTCTCTGGGGCCAACGTCCTGACTTTC. Translated: CASSLIRAGLVSGANVLTF. Variable domain in full (rest from reference TRBV7-9 and TRBJ2-6): DTGVSQNPRHKITKRGQNVTFRCDPISEHNRLYWYRQTLGQGPEFLTYFQNEAQLEKSRLLSDRFSAERPKGSFSTLEIQRTEQGDSAMYLCASSLIRAGLVSGANVLTFGAGSRLTVL.

V and J are TRBV6-5 and TRBJ2-7; tentatively, D is TRBD2 (5 bases). The CDR3 is made up of 15 amino acids. V was clipped by 5 bases and J by 0 bases, with 14 bases between them. Germline CDR1 and CDR2: MNHEY and SVGAGI. The CDR3 DNA reads TGTGCCAGCAGTCTGAAGGCGGGTAGCTCCTACGAGCAGTACTTC. Amino acid sequence: CASSLKAGSSYEQYF.

This clone appeared a few times. The V call is TRBV7-8, the J call TRBJ2-7; 7 nucleotides agree with TRBD2. The V segment lost 5 bases and the J segment 4 bases; nucleotides outside the gene matches: 11. The CDR3 consists of 15 residues. CDR1 SGHVS and CDR2 FQNEAQ come from the germline V gene. CDR3 in amino acids: CASSDPGRAGYEQYF. The CDR3 region has the DNA TGTGCCAGCAGCGACCCAGGGAGGGCCGGTTACGAGCAGTACTTC.

This rearrangement joins TRBV18 to TRBJ2-3; tentative D call: TRBD2 (5 bases). The germline V gene encodes CDR1 KGHSH and CDR2 LQKENI. With 5 bases removed from V and 1 base from J, the gap between germline ends came to 13 bases. The CDR3 is 15 amino acids. The chain's CDR3 is CASSRQAEGTDTQYF. The CDR3 DNA reads TGTGCCAGCTCAAGACAAGCGGAGGGCACAGATACGCAGTATTTT. Full variable domain (outside the CDR3, taken from reference TRBV18 and TRBJ2-3): NAGVMQNPRHLVRRRGQEARLRCSPMKGHSHVYWYRQLPEEGLKFMVYLQKENIIDESGMPKERFSAEFPKEGPSILRIQQVVRGDSAAYFCASSRQAEGTDTQYFGPGTRLTVL.

The sample holds a few counts of this clone. The rearrangement links TRBV15 to TRBJ1-2; D unresolved. Germline V gene lookup returns CDR1 LNHNV and CDR2 YYDKDF (reference sequence). The ends were cut back, 7 bases at V and 0 bases at J, with 12 bases in the middle. This CDR3 spans 14 amino acids. In DNA form, the CDR3 reads TGTGCCACCAAACTATCCTGGTCTAACTATGGCTACACCTTC. It yields the protein CATKLSWSNYGYTF.

This chain connects TRBV29-1 to TRBJ2-1, with 12 bases matching TRBD2. Germline CDR1 SQVTM, CDR2 ANQGSEA. Unmatched junction bases numbered 15, after V lost 6 bases and J lost 0 bases. The length of the CDR3 is 19 residues. For the CDR3, the DNA is TGCAGCGTGGGAGGCCCGGGACTAGCGGGCAAGAGCTCCTACAATGAGCAGTTCTTC. Its protein product is CSVGGPGLAGKSSYNEQFF.

A few counts support this clone. This chain joins TRBV30 and TRBJ2-7; 11 bases fit TRBD1. Germline CDR1 is GTSNPN and CDR2 is SVGIG (reference sequence). The length of the CDR3 is 15 residues. V dropped 1 base and J dropped 6; count of bases not matched to a gene: 8. The CDR3 here is CAWSEGTGGPLEQYF. The CDR3 nucleotides read TGTGCCTGGAGTGAGGGGACAGGGGGTCCACTCGAGCAGTACTTC.

This clone was found a few times. The chain has TRBV5-4 and TRBJ1-2, with a possible D match to TRBD1 (6 bases). Germline loops: CDR1 SGHNT, CDR2 YYREEE (reference sequence). There are 13 residues in the CDR3. V dropped 5 bases and J dropped 6 bases, with 14 bases sitting between them. CDR3 region: CASRGTLLNGYTF. In nucleotides, the CDR3 is TGTGCCAGCAGGGGGACACTGCTGAATGGCTACACCTTC.

The chain recombines TRBV25-1 with TRBJ2-2; 7 positions match TRBD2. In germline, CDR1 is MGHDK, CDR2 SYGVNS. There are 15 residues in the CDR3. V lost 2 bases and J lost 6; bases outside the gene matches: 6. CDR3 amino acids: CASSEAGLGAGELFF. The CDR3 bases are TGTGCCAGCAGTGAAGCTGGACTAGGGGCCGGGGAGCTGTTTTTT.

This clone was seen a handful of times. This chain joins TRBV7-9 and TRBJ2-1; D perhaps matches TRBD2 (5 bases). Germline-derived CDR1 and CDR2 are SEHNR and FQNEAQ (reference sequence). CDR3 length equals 15 residues. V dropped 10 bases and J dropped 0 bases, with 16 bases sitting between them. The CDR3 reads CATPQRDSSYNEQFF. The CDR3 region has the DNA TGTGCCACCCCACAGAGGGATAGCTCCTACAATGAGCAGTTCTTC.